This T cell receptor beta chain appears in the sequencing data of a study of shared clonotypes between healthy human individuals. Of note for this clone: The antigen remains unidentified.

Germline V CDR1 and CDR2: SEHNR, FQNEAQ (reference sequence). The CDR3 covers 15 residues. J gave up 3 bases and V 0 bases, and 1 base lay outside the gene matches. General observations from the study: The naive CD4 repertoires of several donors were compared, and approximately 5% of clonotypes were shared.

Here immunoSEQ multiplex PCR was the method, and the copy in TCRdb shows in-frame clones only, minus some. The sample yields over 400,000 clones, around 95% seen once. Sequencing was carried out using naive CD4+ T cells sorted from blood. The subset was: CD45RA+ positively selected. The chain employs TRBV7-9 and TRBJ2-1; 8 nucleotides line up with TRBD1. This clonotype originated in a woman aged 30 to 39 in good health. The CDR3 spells CASSLAGQGYNEQFF. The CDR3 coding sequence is TGTGCCAGCAGCTTAGCCGGACAGGGCTACAATGAGCAGTTCTTC.